Listed here are 14 T cell receptor beta chains from one sample, sequenced in a study of blood T cells in healthy people across ages. The authors ran a second PCR of about 6 to 11 cycles using a sample-barcoded 5' primer and a J-beta primer mix. MiXCR, run by TCRdb on the 5' RACE reads, gives a single entry per CDR3 protein. The sample has about 760,000 distinct CDR3 sequences, roughly three fifths seen once; the top ten hold 25% to 30%. Sequenced: blood. Receptors originate from a middle-aged man in good health.

V is TRBV29-1 and J is TRBJ2-7, with 7 bases aligning to TRBD1. The CDR3 runs 14 residues. The V gene end was trimmed by 1 base and the J gene end by 2 bases; junction bases not matched to a gene: 5. Germline loops: CDR1 SQVTM, CDR2 ANQGSEA. Here the CDR3 reads CSVEGRQGAYEQYF. For the CDR3, the DNA is TGCAGCGTTGAAGGAAGGCAGGGGGCCTACGAGCAGTACTTC.

This clonotype showed up just a few times. This chain joins TRBV4-2 and TRBJ2-1, with 7 bases matching TRBD2. Germline CDR1 LGHNA, CDR2 YNFKEQ. The V gene end was trimmed by 4 bases and the J gene end by 5 bases; junction bases not matched to a gene: 5. The CDR3 has 14 residues. Here the CDR3 DNA reads TGTGCCAGCAGCCGGGAGCGGGGTAACAATGAGCAGTTCTTC. This sequence encodes CASSRERGNNEQFF.

In DNA, the CDR3 is TGCAGCGTCAGACAGAGCGATGACTATGGCTACACCTTC. Translation: CSVRQSDDYGYTF. The chain couples TRBV29-1 to TRBJ1-2; possibly TRBD1 for D (5 bases). Germline V gene lookup returns CDR1 SQVTM and CDR2 ANQGSEA. Trimming stripped 6 bases from V and 3 bases from J, with 14 bases between. CDR3 length equals 13 residues.

This clonotype was observed a handful of times. The rearrangement joins TRBV20-1 to TRBJ2-7; D unresolved. The germline V and J ends were trimmed by 2 bases and 2 bases, with 10 bases remaining between them. Per germline, CDR1 DFQATT and CDR2 SNEGSKA (reference sequence). The CDR3 has 13 residues. The CDR3 region has the DNA TGCAGTGCTAGATACAGAGGCCCCTACGAGCAGTACTTC. Protein product: CSARYRGPYEQYF.

Regarding this clonotype: With a much larger clone just one base away, this may be a read error. The rearrangement joins TRBV12-3 or TRBV12-4 to TRBJ2-5; TRBD1 matches 7 bases. V lost 6 bases and J lost 11; bases outside the gene matches: 12. CDR3 size: 13 residues. CDR3 sequence reads: CASRGDSYNEQYF. The CDR3, as DNA: TGTGCCAGCAGGGGGGACAGCTACAATGAGCAGTACTTC.

The J gene is TRBJ2-7, the V gene TRBV29-1; TRBD1 matches at 9 bases. This CDR3 is 14 amino acids long. The V gene end was trimmed by 7 bases and the J gene end by 7 bases; junction bases not matched to a gene: 14. The germline V gene has CDR1 SQVTM and CDR2 ANQGSEA. The CDR3 coding sequence is TGCAGCGCCTGCGAGACAGGGGGTTTCAATGAGCAGTACTTC. It encodes CSACETGGFNEQYF.

This chain joins TRBV27 and TRBJ1-2; D gene uncertain. Germline CDR1 and CDR2: MNHEY and SMNVEV (reference sequence). The germline V and J ends were trimmed by 2 bases and 9 bases, with 16 bases remaining between them. CDR3 length equals 14 residues. CDR3 residues: CASSLGYGARRYTF. DNA of the CDR3: TGTGCCAGCAGTTTAGGGTACGGCGCTCGACGCTACACCTTC.

This clonotype was seen only a few times. V gene TRBV5-1 combines with J gene TRBJ2-3; maybe TRBD2 (6 bases). The V end lost 1 base, the J end lost 1 base, and 13 bases lay between the germline ends. From germline, CDR1 is SGHRS and CDR2 YFSETQ. CDR3 length equals 16 residues. The CDR3 is CASSLRDSRGTDTQYF. The CDR3 nucleotides read TGCGCCAGCAGCTTGCGGGACTCCAGGGGCACAGATACGCAGTATTTT. The full variable domain, with the rest looked up from reference TRBV5-1 and TRBJ2-3, is KAGVTQTPRYLIKTRGQQVTLSCSPISGHRSVSWYQQTPGQGLQFLFEYFSETQRNKGNFPGRFSGRQFSNSRSEMNVSTLELGDSALYLCASSLRDSRGTDTQYFGPGTRLTVL.

The rearrangement links TRBV7-2 to TRBJ1-4; a possible D gene is TRBD1 (5 bases). The CDR3 consists of 15 residues. Per the germline V gene, CDR1 is SGHTA and CDR2 is FQGNSA. Trimming took off 4 bases at V and 2 bases at J, with 11 bases between the two ends. The CDR3 protein is CASSSEGTTNEKLFF. The CDR3 DNA follows: TGTGCCAGCAGCTCCGAGGGGACCACTAATGAAAAACTGTTTTTT.

This clonotype was recorded once. The chain employs TRBV7-2 and TRBJ1-1, with TRBD1 matching over 7 bases. CDR1 SGHTA and CDR2 FQGNSA come from the germline V gene. After removal of 2 bases from V and 7 bases from J, the junction contained 10 bases not matched to a gene. The CDR3 is 15 residues long. The CDR3 DNA reads TGTGCCAGCAGCTTATACCACGCCAGACAGGGTGAAGCTTTCTTT. This translates into CASSLYHARQGEAFF.

The chain employs TRBV6-6 and TRBJ1-2; D unresolved. The V and J ends lost 6 bases and 4 bases respectively, with 21 bases between them. The length of the CDR3 is 16 residues. Germline-derived CDR1 and CDR2 are MNHNY and SVGAGI (reference sequence). This CDR3 reads CASRLLRTGSSYGYTF. The CDR3 nucleotides read TGTGCCAGCAGACTCTTAAGGACGGGTTCCTCCTATGGCTACACCTTC.

A few counts support this clonotype. J is TRBJ2-3 and V is TRBV9; D possibly corresponds to TRBD2 (6 bases). V was cut by 4 bases and J by 0 bases, with 12 bases left in between. The CDR3 has 15 amino acids. Germline CDR1 and CDR2: SGDLS and YYNGEE. CDR3 in DNA: TGTGCCAGCAGCCCGAGAGGGACTAGCACAGATACGCAGTATTTT. Its protein product is CASSPRGTSTDTQYF. The complete variable domain, with remaining parts taken from reference TRBV9 and TRBJ2-3, reads DSGVTQTPKHLITATGQRVTLRCSPRSGDLSVYWYQQSLDQGLQFLIQYYNGEERAKGNILERFSAQQFPDLHSELNLSSLELGDSALYFCASSPRGTSTDTQYFGPGTRLTVL.

The gene calls are TRBV3-1 and TRBJ2-7; 8 nucleotides match TRBD2. Germline lookup yields CDR1 LGHDT and CDR2 YNNKEL (reference sequence). V trimming: 5 bases; J trimming: 3 bases; junction bases outside the gene matches: 9. The CDR3 sequence is 15 residues long. The CDR3 DNA follows: TGTGCCAGCAGCGCGGATGGGACTAGTCTCTACGAGCAGTACTTC. It encodes CASSADGTSLYEQYF.

Here the CDR3 DNA reads TGTGCCAGCAGTTATACGGGACACAATTACGAGCAGTACTTC. This sequence encodes CASSYTGHNYEQYF. The rearrangement links TRBV27 to TRBJ2-5; possible D gene TRBD1, 6 bases. The closer fit of TRBJ2-7 to the DNA end suggests the J call may be wrong. CDR3 length equals 14 residues. CDR1 MNHEY and CDR2 SMNVEV come from the germline V gene (reference sequence).